The entry below describes one TCR beta chain. Its specific antigen is unknown. No base quality values were provided; no much bigger clone lies one nucleotide off. The immunoSEQ Assay, a bias-controlled multiplex PCR, was used to amplify TCRbeta CDR3 regions from genomic DNA. In the paper's pipeline: Nucleated cell counts per sample were estimated from amplification of reference gene primers within the assay. To quantify the absolute abundance of each unique TCRbeta CDR3 rearrangement, sequence reads were collapsed and filtered. For each sample, productive Simpson clonality was calculated as the square root of Simpson's diversity index over productive rearrangements. This immuneACCESS table, as held by TCRdb, lists in-frame sequences with V and J called but not all clones. Of the missing ones, under half trace to an unresolved V gene in checked studies; the others have no known cause. The DNA was the basis for D and trimming; V, J and clone size are from that table. The sample includes about 240,000 clones, with approximately 78% observed a single time. Under 15% of the sample is held by the ten biggest clonotypes.

The data derive from a study of blood T cell repertoires in COVID-19 (TCRdb year 2020). Regarding the study in general: Samples covering the acute and convalescent phases of COVID-19 were provided by collaborators in the United States, Italy and Spain. The samples were drawn from two sources: the first 160 participants of the ongoing ImmuneRACE study, and fewer than 1,500 subjects contributed by 6 global collaborators. HLA class I and class II types, where available, came from metadata supplied by the sample provider rather than from assay-based typing. Nearly every sample came with metadata listing a de-identified subject ID, COVID-19 status, age in years and sex. Subjects who had been exposed to COVID-19, were actively infected with it, or had recovered from it provided the deeply sampled blood TCRbeta repertoires that made up the dataset. The material from the prospective study consisted of cDNA or gDNA derived from T cells, B-cell-depleted T cells, or PBMCs. The repertoires were released in a freely available public database intended as a resource for research on the immune response to SARS-CoV-2. What the study reported, not specific to this receptor: The amount of clinical and demographic metadata varied by source and participant and was provided uncurated.

The germline V gene provides CDR1 MNHNS and CDR2 SASEGT. Reading from cysteine to phenylalanine, the CDR3 counts 16 amino acids. The retained sequence is limited to the CDR3, 48 bases, with the frame set at the first base. Here V drops 0 bases and J drops 1 base, and the junction holds 4 bases not matched to any gene. Collaborating institutions collected whole blood in K2EDTA tubes following their own protocols. For TCRbeta analysis, collaborators shipped samples in one of three forms: frozen whole blood, isolated PBMCs, or DNA extracted from either of those sample types. Material for sequencing was peripheral blood. The sequence was collected from a woman aged 60-70 years with active or convalescent COVID-19. The chain couples TRBV6-1 to TRBJ2-3, with TRBD2 matching 7 junction bases. The nucleotide sequence reads TGTGCCAGCAGTGAAGCTGGCACTAGCGGCACAGATACGCAGTATTTT. This encodes CASSEAGTSGTDTQYF.